These T cell receptor beta chains were read from a single sample in a study of T-cell memory formation after mild COVID-19. Via MiXCR, TCRdb re-called the 5' RACE reads, giving one row per CDR3 protein. The data contain a few hundred thousand distinct CDR3 sequences, over 11% of them singletons. The sample taken for sequencing was PBMCs or a T cell subset sorted from them (not recorded which). The origin of the receptors is a young man who had mild COVID-19 (a few samples of this study predate the infection). Cell type and time point are not known. The CDR3 runs from the conserved cysteine through the conserved F or W.

j_gene,v_gene,CDR3aa
TRBJ2-3,TRBV20-1,CSVPSPAGAIDTQYF
TRBJ2-2,TRBV5-8,CASSFRGESAGELFF
TRBJ1-5,TRBV7-2,CASSLVSREGQPQHF
TRBJ1-1,TRBV19,CASHATGGTEAFF
TRBJ2-1,TRBV19,CASIRTGVGFNEQFF
TRBJ1-6,TRBV25-1,CASSIGPNYNSPLHF
TRBJ2-2,TRBV7-2,CASSADGNLPGELFF
TRBJ2-3,TRBV5-1,CASSLEGTVQYF
TRBJ2-6,TRBV20-1,CSARRGGSGANVLTF
TRBJ2-3,TRBV7-2,CASSFGLAGGRGDTQYF
TRBJ2-2,TRBV5-1,CASSLTGGHTGELFF
TRBJ2-7,TRBV30,CAWRPPGSYYEQYF
TRBJ2-7,TRBV7-8,CASSLGTSGAYF
TRBJ1-4,TRBV18,CASSPGHKLFF
TRBJ1-2,TRBV7-3,CASRAPVPGQGANYGYTF
TRBJ2-7,TRBV12-3/TRBV12-4,CASSLKLGRAYEQYF
TRBJ2-1,TRBV11-2,CASSLKGQGAWDEQFF
TRBJ2-3,TRBV9,CASSPVLAVDTQYF
TRBJ1-1,TRBV5-1,CASSGNPGALNTEAFF
TRBJ2-1,TRBV2,CASSERGVGRDEQFF
TRBJ2-1,TRBV6-2/TRBV6-3,CASSVASVADPYNEQFF
TRBJ2-1,TRBV6-5,CASSYLGLAYDEEQFF
TRBJ2-1,TRBV20-1,CSATLPGLADNEQFF
TRBJ2-1,TRBV29-1,CSAEDRVGYNEQFF
TRBJ2-5,TRBV11-2,CASSLDISGGARWETQYF
TRBJ2-2,TRBV14,CASSQDAGYGELFF
TRBJ1-2,TRBV4-1,CASSLKTGKNYGYTF
TRBJ1-4,TRBV6-1,CASSEFGEKLFF
TRBJ1-6,TRBV7-9,CASSLPGSPLHF
TRBJ2-2,TRBV29-1,CSVVGFGELFF
TRBJ1-2,TRBV6-5,CASSYFREDGYTF
TRBJ1-4,TRBV19,CASTGTEGPLEKLFF
TRBJ2-3,TRBV5-1,CASSLGTSGGSTDTQYF
TRBJ1-2,TRBV5-4,CASSLAGTWGYTF
TRBJ2-3,TRBV12-5,CASGSPLASGGSTDTQYF
TRBJ2-5,TRBV12-3/TRBV12-4,CASSPGGLKETQYF
TRBJ1-2,TRBV24-1,CATSVDRAYGYTF
TRBJ2-3,TRBV6-5,CASSRLGPWQDTQYF
TRBJ1-6,TRBV7-6,CASRSGGFNSPLHF
TRBJ2-1,TRBV18,CASSPGTLSYNEQFF
TRBJ2-5,TRBV15,CATSRGQGSSETQYF
TRBJ1-1,TRBV5-4,CASSQTGDTEDFF
TRBJ2-7,TRBV11-2,CASSPRVGGLEQYF
TRBJ2-3,TRBV27,CASSFAYSGLLTDTQYF
TRBJ2-7,TRBV7-9,CASSLGSKGPTYEQYF
TRBJ2-7,TRBV5-1,CASTWGTGGYEQYF
TRBJ2-2,TRBV4-2,CASSQPTGTRDRGGELFF
TRBJ2-5,TRBV5-1,CASSLGGHPQETQYF
TRBJ1-5,TRBV4-1,CASSQVLLNQPQHF
TRBJ2-7,TRBV18,CASSPGRYEQYF
TRBJ1-2,TRBV5-1,CGSSLGQPTNYGYTF
TRBJ2-5,TRBV18,CASSLGIEETQYF
TRBJ1-4,TRBV7-2,CASSTSVGTVNEKLFF
TRBJ2-1,TRBV10-3,CAISGRGSPYNEQFF
TRBJ2-4,TRBV7-2,CASSLGPDGGNIQYF
TRBJ1-5,TRBV10-3,CAISESQDQPQHF
TRBJ2-3,TRBV12-3/TRBV12-4,CAAREGPTDTQYF
TRBJ1-5,TRBV5-1,CASSLADPGNQPQHF
TRBJ2-1,TRBV6-5,CASSRRLGTRNEQFF